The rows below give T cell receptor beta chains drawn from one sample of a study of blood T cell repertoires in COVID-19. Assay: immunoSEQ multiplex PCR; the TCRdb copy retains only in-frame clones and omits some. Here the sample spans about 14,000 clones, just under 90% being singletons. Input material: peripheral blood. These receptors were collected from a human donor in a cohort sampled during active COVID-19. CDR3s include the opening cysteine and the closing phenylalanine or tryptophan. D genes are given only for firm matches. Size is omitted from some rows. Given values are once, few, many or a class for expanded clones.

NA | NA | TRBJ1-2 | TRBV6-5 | TGTGCCAGCAGTTATTCCACAGGGAGCCTTAACTATGGCTACACCTTC | CASSYSTGSLNYGYTF
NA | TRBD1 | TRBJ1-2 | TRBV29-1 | TGCAGCGTTGTACAAGGGGGCGCCGGCTACACCTTC | CSVVQGGAGYTF
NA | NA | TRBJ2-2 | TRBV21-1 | TGTGCCAGCAGCAAGAAGATGAGACAGCCTACCGGGGAGCTGTTTTTT | CASSKKMRQPTGELFF
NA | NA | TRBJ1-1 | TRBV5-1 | TGCGCCAGCAGCTTTTCGATTGGACAGCCGAACACTGAAGCTTTCTTT | CASSFSIGQPNTEAFF
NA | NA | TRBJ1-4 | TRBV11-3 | TGTGCCAGCAGCTTAGGATGGGAGGAGGGTGAAAAACTGTTTTTT | CASSLGWEEGEKLFF
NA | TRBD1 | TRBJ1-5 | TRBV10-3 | TGTGCCATCAGCGGGACAGGGAGAAACAATCAGCCCCAGCATTTT | CAISGTGRNNQPQHF
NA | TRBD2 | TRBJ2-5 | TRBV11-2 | TGTGCCAGCAGCTTAGGGGTGGGGACGGGAGGACAAGAGACCCAGTACTTC | CASSLGVGTGGQETQYF
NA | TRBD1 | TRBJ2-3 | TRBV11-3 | TGTGCCAGCAGCAACCAGGGGGCGCTAGGGGGTACGCAGTATTTT | CASSNQGALGGTQYF
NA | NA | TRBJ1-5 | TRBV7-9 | TGTGCCAGCAGTTTCACCTCAGGGGATAGCAATCAGCCCCAGCATTTT | CASSFTSGDSNQPQHF
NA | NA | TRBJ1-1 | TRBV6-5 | TGTGCCACCACCGGGACAACGAACACTGAAGCTTTCTTT | CATTGTTNTEAFF
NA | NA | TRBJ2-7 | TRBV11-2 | TGTGCCAGCAGCTTATTAGTGGCCTACGAGCAGTACTTC | CASSLLVAYEQYF
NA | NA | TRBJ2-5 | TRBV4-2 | TGTGCCAGCAGCCGGATGGGCCTACCTGAAGAGACCCAGTACTTC | CASSRMGLPEETQYF
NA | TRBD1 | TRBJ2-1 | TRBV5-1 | TGCGCCAGCAGCTTGGAACAGGGGATACCTTACAATGAGCAGTTCTTC | CASSLEQGIPYNEQFF
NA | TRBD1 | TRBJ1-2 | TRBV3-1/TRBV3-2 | TGTGCCAGCAGCCAAGGGGACAGGGGCTATGGCTACACCTTC | CASSQGDRGYGYTF
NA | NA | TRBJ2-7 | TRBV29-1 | TGCAGCGTGGGGTGGGACTGGAGCTCCTACGAGCAGTACTTC | CSVGWDWSSYEQYF
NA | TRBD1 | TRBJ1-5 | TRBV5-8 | TGTGCCAGCAGCTTCGGACAGGGCAATCAGCCCCAGCATTTT | CASSFGQGNQPQHF
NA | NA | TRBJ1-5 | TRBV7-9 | TGTGCCAGCAGCTCCATACACAATCAGCCCCAGCATTTT | CASSSIHNQPQHF
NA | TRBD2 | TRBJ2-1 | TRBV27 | TGTGCCAGCAGTTATTTTCTAGCGGAGCCCCAGGGCAATGAGCAGTTCTTC | CASSYFLAEPQGNEQFF
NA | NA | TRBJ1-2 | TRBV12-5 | TGTGCTAGTGGACATGGACAGATCTATGGCTACACCTTC | CASGHGQIYGYTF
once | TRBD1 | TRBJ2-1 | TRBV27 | TGTGCCAGCAGTTTGGGGACAGGGTACCTCAATGAGCAGTTCTTC | CASSLGTGYLNEQFF
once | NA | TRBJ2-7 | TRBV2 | TGTGCCAGCAGTTCCGACTCTACAGGGAACCACGAGCAGTACTTC | CASSSDSTGNHEQYF
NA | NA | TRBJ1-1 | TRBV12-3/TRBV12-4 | TGTGCCAGCAGTTTTTCAGGGTCTGAAGCTTTCTTT | CASSFSGSEAFF
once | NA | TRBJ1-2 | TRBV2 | TGTGCCAGCACCCCCGGGGGGCGCCGCTACACCTTC | CASTPGGRRYTF
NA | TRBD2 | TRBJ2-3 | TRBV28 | TGTGCCACCACACCCGGGGCTAGCGGGAGCAGCACAGATACGCAGTATTTT | CATTPGASGSSTDTQYF
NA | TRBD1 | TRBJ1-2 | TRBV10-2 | TGCGCCAGCAGCCCGACAGGGACTCTTGATGGCTACACCTTC | CASSPTGTLDGYTF
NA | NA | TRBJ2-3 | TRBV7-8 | TGTGCCAGCAGCTTCGGGAGCTACACAGATACGCAGTATTTT | CASSFGSYTDTQYF
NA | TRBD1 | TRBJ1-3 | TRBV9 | TGTGCCAGCAGCGATGGGACAGAATCTGGAAACACCATATATTTT | CASSDGTESGNTIYF
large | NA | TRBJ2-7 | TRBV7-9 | TGTGCCAGCAGCTTAAGGGGTGGCTACGAGCAGTACTTC | CASSLRGGYEQYF
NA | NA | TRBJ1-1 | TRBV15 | TGTGCCACCAGCCAGAGGCCCGTGAACACTGAAGCTTTCTTT | CATSQRPVNTEAFF
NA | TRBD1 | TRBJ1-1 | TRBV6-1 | TGTGCCAGCAGTGACAACAGGGGGAACACTGAAGCTTTCTTT | CASSDNRGNTEAFF
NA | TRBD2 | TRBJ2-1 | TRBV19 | TGTGCCAGTAGTTCCGTAGCGGGGGGCTTCAATGAGCAGTTCTTC | CASSSVAGGFNEQFF
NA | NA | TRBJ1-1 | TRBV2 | TGTGCCAGCAGTGATTACACTACAGGGGCTTTCTTT | CASSDYTTGAFF
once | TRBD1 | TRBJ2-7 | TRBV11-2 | TGTGCCAGCACAGGGGGCTCCCTCTACGAGCAGTACTTC | CASTGGSLYEQYF
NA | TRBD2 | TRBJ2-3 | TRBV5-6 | TGTGCCAGCAGCTTGAGTGGACTAGCGGGATACACAGATACGCAGTATTTT | CASSLSGLAGYTDTQYF
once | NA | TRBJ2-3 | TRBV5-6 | TGTGCCAGCTGCCGGGACAATACGCAGTATTTT | CASCRDNTQYF
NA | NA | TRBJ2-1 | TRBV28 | TGTGCCAGCATTCGGTACAATGAGCAGTTCTTC | CASIRYNEQFF
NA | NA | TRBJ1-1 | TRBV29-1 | TGCAGCGTTGAGGAGACAGTATATAACACTGAAGCTTTCTTT | CSVEETVYNTEAFF
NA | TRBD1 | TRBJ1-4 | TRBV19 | TGTGCCAGCCAGGGACAGGGTGCGGAAAAACTGTTTTTT | CASQGQGAEKLFF
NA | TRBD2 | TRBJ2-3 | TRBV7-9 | TGTGCCAGCAGCCCAAGGGCGGGGGTGAACACAGATACGCAGTATTTT | CASSPRAGVNTDTQYF
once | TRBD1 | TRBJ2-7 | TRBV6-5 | TGTGCCAGCAGTCGACAGGGGATGGACGAGCAGTACTTC | CASSRQGMDEQYF
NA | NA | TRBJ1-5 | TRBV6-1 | TGTGCCAGCAGTGAAGAAACACCTAGCAATCAGCCCCAGCATTTT | CASSEETPSNQPQHF
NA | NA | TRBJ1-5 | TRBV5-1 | TGCGCCAGCAGCTTGGTACCGGGAGTTCAGCCCCAGCATTTT | CASSLVPGVQPQHF
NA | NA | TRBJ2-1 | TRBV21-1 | TGTGCCAGCAGCAAATCCTTCCGGAGGACTAGCGGGGGCCCATACAATGAGCAGTTCTTC | CASSKSFRRTSGGPYNEQFF
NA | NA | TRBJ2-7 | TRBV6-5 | TGTGCCAGCAGTTACTCGATTAGTGGGGCAGGGGACGAGCAGTACTTC | CASSYSISGAGDEQYF
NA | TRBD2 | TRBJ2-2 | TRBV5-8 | TGTGCCAGCAGCTTGTGGGATCTTAGCCCTAGCGGCACTTACACCGGGGAGCTGTTTTTT | CASSLWDLSPSGTYTGELFF
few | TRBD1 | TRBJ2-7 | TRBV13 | TGTGCCAGCAGCCCAAGACTCGGGACAGGGGGCTACGAGCAGTACTTC | CASSPRLGTGGYEQYF
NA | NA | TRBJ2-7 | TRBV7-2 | TGTGCCAGCAGCTTACAGCGATTCGGTTGGGAGCAGTACTTC | CASSLQRFGWEQYF
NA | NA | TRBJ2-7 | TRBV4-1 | TGCGCCAGCAGCCAGGCCCGAGGGGGCGGGGCTCCTTACGAGCAGTACTTC | CASSQARGGGAPYEQYF
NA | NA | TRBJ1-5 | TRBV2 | TGTGCCAGCAGTCTGAACTCGGGGGATTGGAATCAGCCCCAGCATTTT | CASSLNSGDWNQPQHF
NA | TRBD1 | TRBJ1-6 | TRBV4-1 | TGCGCCAGCAGCCACGAGGGACAGGGGTTAAATTCACCCCTCCACTTT | CASSHEGQGLNSPLHF
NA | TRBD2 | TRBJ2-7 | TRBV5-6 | TGTGCCAGCAGCGGATCCGGGACTAGTTACGAGCAGTACTTC | CASSGSGTSYEQYF
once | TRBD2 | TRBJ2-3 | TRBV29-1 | TGCAGCGTTGATGGACTAGCGGGGGCCAGCACAGATACGCAGTATTTT | CSVDGLAGASTDTQYF
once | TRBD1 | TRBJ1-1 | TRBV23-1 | TGCGCCAGCAGTCAAGTGGGGACAGGGTACGATGAAGCTTTCTTT | CASSQVGTGYDEAFF
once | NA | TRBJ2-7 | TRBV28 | TGTGCCAGCAGTTTTTCCGACATCCCCTACGAGCAGTACTTC | CASSFSDIPYEQYF
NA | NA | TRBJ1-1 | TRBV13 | TGTGCCAGCACGCCCGGGATCTCCACTGAAGCTTTCTTT | CASTPGISTEAFF
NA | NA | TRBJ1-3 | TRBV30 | TGTGCCTGGAGGCCCGGGGGTAGCTCTGGAAACACCATATATTTT | CAWRPGGSSGNTIYF
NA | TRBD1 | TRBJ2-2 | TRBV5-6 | TGTGCCAGCAGCTTGGGGCAGGGGGATATCACCGGGGAGCTGTTTTTT | CASSLGQGDITGELFF